The present TCR beta chain was sequenced within a study of a mutant IDH1 vaccine in newly diagnosed glioma. Time point denoted: week 23, last vaccination. Every vaccine dose comprised 300 ug of mutant IDH1 20-mer peptide plus topical imiquimod. Repertoires were generated with immunoSEQ multiplex PCR, while TCRdb's copy carries only in-frame clones and drops some. The table records 20,000 to 25,000 clones, around 80% of them present only once. This clone came up once. The antigen is unknown. V dropped 0 bases and J dropped 2; count of bases not matched to a gene: 5. Germline V gene lookup returns CDR1 MNHNY and CDR2 SVGAGI (reference sequence). The CDR3 is made up of 16 amino acids.

The origin of this receptor is a man between 25 and 39 years old with glioma. Material: PBMCs, obtained from a glioma patient whose treatment included an IDH1 peptide vaccine. The chain uses TRBV6-6 and TRBJ2-7; 9 nucleotides align to TRBD2. CDR3 in DNA: TGTGCCAGCAGTTACTCTTTCGCTAGCGGGACCTACGAGCAGTACTTC. This gives the protein CASSYSFASGTYEQYF.